The 22 T cell receptor beta chains below come from one sample, sequenced in a study of CD8 T cells in ankylosing spondylitis. TCRdb re-analysed the 5' RACE reads in MiXCR, keeping a single row per CDR3 protein. The data show 220,000 or so distinct CDR3 sequences, over 9.5% seen once. Sequences were obtained from blood, either unsorted or a sorted T cell fraction (not recorded which). The receptor set was obtained from a male donor with ankylosing spondylitis or in good health (not recorded which).

The genes are TRBV20-1 and TRBJ2-4, with TRBD1 identical over 9 bases. This CDR3 region has 15 residues. The V gene's germline CDR1 is DFQATT and CDR2 SNEGSKA (reference sequence). V lost 8 bases and J lost 7; bases outside the gene matches: 15. CDR3 sequence: CSTLPTTGGSNIQYF. The CDR3 DNA is TGCAGTACTCTACCAACGACAGGGGGTTCTAACATTCAGTACTTC.

Ten or more counts support this clonotype. The chain combines TRBV11-2 with TRBJ2-5; 9 bases align to TRBD2. The CDR3 is 16 amino acids. Looked up from germline, CDR1 is SGHAT and CDR2 is FQNNGV. Losses at the gene ends were 3 bases for V and 2 bases for J; bases not matched to a gene: 7. DNA of the CDR3: TGTGCCAGCAGCTTCCTAGCGGGGCCCGAACAAGAGACCCAGTACTTC. Amino acids: CASSFLAGPEQETQYF.

The genes are TRBV5-1 and TRBJ2-7, with 8 nucleotides matching TRBD2. Germline V lookup: CDR1 SGHRS, CDR2 YFSETQ. V lost 0 bases, J lost 1 base, and 3 bases stayed unmatched. This CDR3 contains 15 residues. For the CDR3, the DNA is TGCGCCAGCAGCTTGGAGGTAGCGGGGTCCTACGAGCAGTACTTC. Translating gives CASSLEVAGSYEQYF.

This clonotype was recorded at least ten times. The V call is TRBV18, the J call TRBJ1-5; a possible D gene is TRBD1 (6 bases). V was clipped by 2 bases and J by 3 bases, with 14 bases between them. Germline V CDR1 and CDR2: KGHSH, LQKENI. CDR3 length: 16 amino acids. CDR3 bases: TGTGCCAGCTCACCATCAGGAGGGGGGCTCAATCAGCCCCAGCATTTT. It codes for CASSPSGGGLNQPQHF.

This clonotype came up a few times. CDR3 nucleotide sequence: TGTGCCATCAGTGGCTGGGAGGGGGGGCGGGACGAGCAGTACTTC. Translation: CAISGWEGGRDEQYF. The chain is built from TRBV10-3 and TRBJ2-7, with TRBD2 as a possible D gene (7 bases). V dropped 4 bases and J dropped 5 bases, with 18 bases sitting between them. The CDR3 loop spans 15 amino acids. The V gene's germline CDR1 is ENHRY and CDR2 SYGVKD.

This clonotype has ten or more counts. The rearrangement joins TRBV24-1 to TRBJ2-3, with D unclear. The CDR3 loop spans 15 amino acids. CDR1 and CDR2 from the germline V gene are KGHDR and SFDVKD. The V and J ends lost 3 bases and 1 base respectively, with 10 bases between them. CDR3 coding DNA: TGTGCCACCAGTGATACCCGGTTGGGCACAGATACGCAGTATTTT. Amino acid sequence: CATSDTRLGTDTQYF.

The sample holds a few counts of this clonotype. The chain combines TRBV12-3 or TRBV12-4 with TRBJ1-3, with TRBD1 matching over 7 bases. The CDR3 totals 14 residues. Germline trimming cut 6 bases from V and 8 bases from J; bases unmatched to any gene: 10. CDR3 sequence (DNA): TGTGCCAGCAGGCTAAGACAGGGCGCGGACACCATATATTTT. Protein sequence: CASRLRQGADTIYF.

This clonotype was seen repeatedly, ten times or more. The V and J genes are TRBV7-3 and TRBJ2-5; D may be TRBD2 (5 bases). The V gene's germline CDR1 is SGHTA and CDR2 FQGTGA. Trimming stripped 3 bases from V and 5 bases from J, with 10 bases between. The CDR3 totals 13 residues. The CDR3 region is CASSFTAVETQYF. The CDR3 nucleotides are TGTGCCAGCAGCTTCACAGCGGTTGAGACCCAGTACTTC.

This clonotype has ten or more counts. The chain couples TRBV5-1 to TRBJ2-3; D may be TRBD2 (5 bases). The V and J ends lost 4 bases and 0 bases respectively, with 12 bases between them. Germline V gene sequence: CDR1 SGHRS, CDR2 YFSETQ. The CDR3 is made up of 15 amino acids. CDR3 nucleotide sequence: TGCGCCAGCAGCGATCAGTGGACTAGCACAGATACGCAGTATTTT. This encodes CASSDQWTSTDTQYF. The variable domain in full, with the rest retrieved from reference TRBV5-1 and TRBJ2-3, is KAGVTQTPRYLIKTRGQQVTLSCSPISGHRSVSWYQQTPGQGLQFLFEYFSETQRNKGNFPGRFSGRQFSNSRSEMNVSTLELGDSALYLCASSDQWTSTDTQYFGPGTRLTVL.

In this sample, this clonotype turned up many times. The chain joins TRBV20-1 to TRBJ2-1, with a possible D match to TRBD2 (6 bases). Deletions cut 7 bases from V and 3 bases from J, with 10 bases between. There are 12 residues in the CDR3. CDR1 and CDR2 (germline): DFQATT, SNEGSKA (reference sequence). The CDR3 sequence is CSVRGLYNEQFF. CDR3 coding DNA: TGCAGTGTCCGGGGACTCTACAATGAGCAGTTCTTC.

This clonotype was seen repeatedly, ten times or more. This chain links TRBV7-2 with TRBJ1-1; D remains unclear. Trimming left V 2 bases short and J 1 base short, with 8 bases between. CDR1 SGHTA and CDR2 FQGNSA come from the germline V gene. This CDR3 spans 14 amino acids. In DNA, the CDR3 is TGTGCCAGCAGCTTATTACGCTCGAACACTGAAGCTTTCTTT. It translates to CASSLLRSNTEAFF.

This clonotype was observed many times. V usage is TRBV4-2 and J usage is TRBJ1-5; D remains ambiguous. This CDR3 comprises 13 residues. The V end lost 4 bases, the J end lost 6 bases, and 10 bases lay between the germline ends. The germline CDR1 and CDR2 sequences are LGHNA and YNFKEQ. The CDR3 region is CASSLSSGQPQHF. The CDR3 nucleotides read TGTGCCAGCAGCCTCTCGTCGGGTCAGCCCCAGCATTTT.

This clonotype was seen only a few times. This sequence joins TRBV5-1 and TRBJ1-6; D unclear. V lost 0 bases to trimming and J lost 7 bases, with 8 bases between them. This CDR3 contains 14 residues. Germline V gene sequence: CDR1 SGHRS, CDR2 YFSETQ. The CDR3 loop is CASSLGQKNSPLHF. Written as DNA, the CDR3 is TGCGCCAGCAGCTTGGGACAAAAGAATTCACCCCTCCACTTT.

This clonotype was recorded at least ten times. The V and J genes are TRBV12-3 or TRBV12-4 and TRBJ1-2; D ambiguous. Trimming removed 7 bases from V and 0 bases from J, with 15 bases in between. CDR3 length: 15 amino acids. The CDR3 DNA reads TGTGCCAGCAACGAACTGACGGATACTAACTATGGCTACACCTTC. This sequence encodes CASNELTDTNYGYTF.

This sequence joins TRBV20-1 and TRBJ1-4; maybe TRBD1 (5 bases). Trimming shortened V by 7 bases and J by 4 bases, and 10 bases separated the two germline ends. The CDR3 has 12 residues. Germline loops: CDR1 DFQATT, CDR2 SNEGSKA (reference sequence). CDR3 nucleotide sequence: TGCAGTGGAGGGGTTCATAATGAAAAACTGTTTTTT. Translated: CSGGVHNEKLFF.

To note about this clonotype: A read error is possible here, since a much larger clone lies one base away. This chain connects TRBV5-1 to TRBJ1-1; D gene ambiguous. The germline gives CDR1 SGHRS, CDR2 YFSETQ. The CDR3 is made up of 15 amino acids. The CDR3 region has the DNA TGCGCCAGCAGCTTAGCGGGCCTTATGAACACTCAAGCTTTCTTT. Translation gives CASSLAGLMNTQAFF.

This clonotype was recorded at least ten times. The J gene is TRBJ2-3, the V gene TRBV9; the match to TRBD2 covers 11 bases. Germline values: CDR1 SGDLS, CDR2 YYNGEE. V lost 3 bases to trimming and J lost 0 bases; unmatched junction nucleotides: 3. This CDR3 contains 16 residues. The CDR3 sequence is CASSASSGGSTDTQYF. CDR3 DNA: TGTGCCAGCAGCGCCTCTAGCGGGGGGAGCACAGATACGCAGTATTTT.

This clonotype has more than one count but fewer than ten. The rearrangement uses TRBV5-6 and TRBJ2-5, with 9 positions matching TRBD2. The CDR3 has 15 residues. Germline V gives CDR1 SGHDT, CDR2 YYEEEE. V trimming: 3 bases; J trimming: 5 bases; junction bases outside the gene matches: 8. CDR3 nucleotides: TGTGCCAGCAGCTCCCCGATAACTAGCGGGGAGACCCAGTACTTC. Its protein product is CASSSPITSGETQYF.

This clonotype was observed at least ten times. The chain combines TRBV7-2 with TRBJ1-3; D gene unclear. Trimming stripped 1 base from V and 0 bases from J, with 4 bases between. Germline V gives CDR1 SGHTA, CDR2 FQGNSA. The CDR3 is made up of 14 amino acids. The CDR3 DNA is TGTGCCAGCAGCTTAGGATCCTCTGGAAACACCATATATTTT. This codes for CASSLGSSGNTIYF.

This clonotype was observed many times. The rearrangement uses TRBV5-1 and TRBJ1-1, with unresolved D. The CDR3 runs 13 residues. The V gene's germline CDR1 is SGHRS and CDR2 YFSETQ. Trimming stripped 1 base from V and 1 base from J, with 5 bases between. The CDR3 sequence is CASSLFRNTEAFF. The CDR3 DNA reads TGCGCCAGCAGCTTGTTCCGGAACACTGAAGCTTTCTTT.

The chain has TRBV5-1 and TRBJ2-7, with D perhaps given as TRBD1 or TRBD2 (7 bases each). This CDR3 comprises 14 residues. Trimming stripped 0 bases from V and 3 bases from J, with 10 bases between. CDR1 is SGHRS and CDR2 is YFSETQ in the germline V gene. The CDR3 DNA reads as TGCGCCAGCAGCTTGGCAGGGGGGGGCTACGAGCAGTACTTC. Translated, it gives CASSLAGGGYEQYF.

The table lists this clonotype with many counts. The V call is TRBV15, the J call TRBJ2-3; TRBD2 aligns across 11 bases. V dropped 5 bases and J dropped 3; count of bases not matched to a gene: 7. The CDR3 extends over 16 amino acids. Germline-derived CDR1 and CDR2 are LNHNV and YYDKDF (reference sequence). The CDR3 is CATSGVAGGKTDTQYF. The CDR3 region has the DNA TGTGCCACCAGCGGAGTAGCGGGGGGGAAGACAGATACGCAGTATTTT.